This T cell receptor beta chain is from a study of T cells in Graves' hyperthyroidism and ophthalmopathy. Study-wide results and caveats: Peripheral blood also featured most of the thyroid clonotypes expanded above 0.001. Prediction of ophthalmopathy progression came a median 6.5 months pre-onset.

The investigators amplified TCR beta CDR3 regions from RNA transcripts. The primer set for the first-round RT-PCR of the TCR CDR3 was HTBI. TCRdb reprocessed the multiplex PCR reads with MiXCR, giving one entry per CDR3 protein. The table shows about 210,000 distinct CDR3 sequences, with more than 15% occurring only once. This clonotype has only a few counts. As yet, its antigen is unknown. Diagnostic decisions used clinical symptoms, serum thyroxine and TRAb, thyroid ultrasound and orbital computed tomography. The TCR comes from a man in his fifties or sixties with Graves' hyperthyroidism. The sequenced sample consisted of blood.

The CDR3 reads CASSRDSLEQYF. The CDR3 bases are TGTGCCAGCAGCCGGGACAGCCTCGAGCAGTACTTC. This rearrangement joins TRBV5-8 to TRBJ2-7, with 7 nucleotides matching TRBD1. V dropped 4 bases and J dropped 6; count of bases not matched to a gene: 4. The CDR3 is 12 amino acids. Germline V gives CDR1 SGHTS, CDR2 YDEGEE.